This TCR beta chain came from a study of immune heterogeneity within non-small cell lung tumors. Overall study results and limits: The study found identical dominant CDR3 beta clonotypes recurring across tumor sites within a patient, alongside site-unique high-frequency clones. High-frequency T-cell receptor beta clonotypes were largely distinct between individual patients.

This clonotype was seen more than once but under ten times. The antigen is unknown. The template for each sample was 500 to 700 ng of genomic DNA, which had been extracted from bulk tumor tissue. Every primary tumor yielded several biopsies, spaced far apart, that were taken during surgery. With untreated, newly diagnosed non-small cell lung cancer, the patients went on to undergo curative surgery. It was with 32 V and 13 J primers that multiplex PCR amplified TCR beta CDR3. TCRdb itself ran the multiplex PCR reads through MiXCR, one entry per CDR3 protein. In the table there are 21,000 or so distinct CDR3 sequences, approximately 30% of which are singletons. From germline, CDR1 is LNHDA and CDR2 SQIVND (reference sequence). With V trimmed by 4 bases and J by 5 bases, 11 bases remained unmatched. The CDR3 runs 16 residues.

This TCR was sampled from a man aged 35-49 years with non-small cell lung cancer. Sample: lung tumor tissue. The chain is built from TRBV19 and TRBJ2-5; 9 nucleotides agree with TRBD1. CDR3 DNA: TGTGCCAGTAGTACAACCAGGACAGGGGCTGGGGAGACCCAGTACTTC. This gives the protein CASSTTRTGAGETQYF.